The rows below give T cell receptor beta chains drawn from one sample of a study of CD8 T cells in ankylosing spondylitis. Using its own MiXCR run on the 5' RACE reads, TCRdb lists one record per CDR3 protein. This repertoire shows about 42,000 distinct CDR3 sequences, more than 3% found once; its top ten account for 4%. The specimen was blood, either unsorted or a sorted T cell fraction (not recorded which). The receptors here all came from a female donor with ankylosing spondylitis or in good health (not recorded which). Both conserved end residues are part of each CDR3. D genes are given only for firm matches. For some rows the clone size is stated as once, few or many, or as a class when expanded; others skip it.

NA	TRBJ1-4	many	TRBV9	CASSGTGGELEKLFF	TGTGCCAGCAGCGGAACCGGGGGGGAGTTAGAAAAACTGTTTTTT
NA	TRBJ1-6	many	TRBV9	CASSVAAWVGNSPLHF	TGTGCCAGCAGCGTAGCGGCCTGGGTCGGGAATTCACCCCTCCACTTT
NA	TRBJ2-5	many	TRBV9	CASSVGSEGTQYF	TGTGCCAGCAGCGTAGGGAGTGAGGGGACCCAGTACTTC
NA	TRBJ2-7	few	TRBV9	CASSVAGVAYEQYF	TGTGCCAGCAGCGTAGCGGGGGTGGCCTACGAGCAGTACTTC
NA	TRBJ1-2	many	TRBV9	CASSVSPAPNGYTF	TGTGCCAGCAGCGTAAGCCCGGCCCCAAATGGCTACACCTTC
TRBD1	TRBJ1-2	many	TRBV9	CASSVDRGRHGYTF	TGTGCCAGCAGCGTAGACAGGGGGCGGCATGGCTACACCTTC
NA	TRBJ1-2	few	TRBV9	CASSEGRTVRSGYTF	TGTGCCAGCAGCGAGGGGAGGACAGTTCGTTCGGGCTACACCTTC
NA	TRBJ2-7	many	TRBV9	CASSPGASYEQYF	TGTGCCAGCAGTCCGGGGGCCTCCTACGAGCAGTACTTC
NA	TRBJ2-1	many	TRBV9	CASTGSDGVLDEQFF	TGTGCCAGCACCGGTTCCGATGGGGTCCTCGATGAGCAGTTCTTC
TRBD2	TRBJ2-1	many	TRBV9	CASSGTSGGRYNEQFF	TGTGCCAGCAGCGGGACTAGCGGGGGGAGGTACAATGAGCAGTTCTTC
NA	TRBJ1-2	many	TRBV9	CASSVGLSANYGYTF	TGTGCCAGCAGCGTAGGGTTGTCTGCTAACTATGGCTACACCTTC
TRBD1	TRBJ2-7	many	TRBV9	CASSPRTGGYEQYF	TGTGCCAGCAGCCCTCGGACAGGGGGCTACGAGCAGTACTTC
NA	TRBJ2-2	few	TRBV9	CASRVGASNTGELFF	TGTGCCAGCAGGGTAGGAGCGTCTAACACCGGGGAGCTGTTTTTT
TRBD2	TRBJ2-1	few	TRBV9	CASSVSSGISYNEQFF	TGTGCCAGCAGCGTTAGTAGCGGGATAAGCTACAATGAGCAGTTCTTC
NA	TRBJ2-5	many	TRBV9	CASSPDSSTKTQYF	TGTGCCAGCAGCCCGGACAGTTCGACGAAGACCCAGTACTTC
TRBD1	TRBJ1-1	many	TRBV9	CASSPSGRGRFTEAFF	TGTGCCAGCAGCCCCAGTGGCAGGGGGCGGTTTACTGAAGCTTTCTTT
NA	TRBJ2-1	few	TRBV9	CASSVEAVTGNEQFF	TGTGCCAGCAGCGTAGAAGCGGTAACAGGCAATGAGCAGTTCTTC
NA	TRBJ2-3	NA	TRBV9	CASSAGLPDTQYF	TGTGCCAGCAGCGCGGGACTTCCAGATACGCAGTATTTT
NA	TRBJ2-3	many	TRBV9	CASTGGPSASTDTQYF	TGTGCCAGCACCGGGGGGCCCAGTGCTAGCACAGATACGCAGTATTTT
NA	TRBJ2-2	few	TRBV9	CASSSPRGAVAGELFF	TGTGCCAGCAGCTCTCCACGGGGGGCCGTGGCCGGGGAGCTGTTTTTT
NA	TRBJ1-1	medium-sized	TRBV9	CASSVSWGSDTEAFF	TGTGCCAGCAGCGTAAGTTGGGGCTCTGACACTGAAGCTTTCTTT
TRBD2	TRBJ2-5	many	TRBV9	CASSVDRTSAQETQYF	TGTGCCAGCAGCGTAGATAGGACTAGCGCCCAAGAGACCCAGTACTTC
NA	TRBJ1-2	many	TRBV9	CASSVDPGKNYGYTF	TGTGCCAGCAGCGTAGACCCGGGGAAGAACTATGGCTACACCTTC
TRBD2	TRBJ2-2	many	TRBV9	CASKESGGRTGELFF	TGTGCCAGCAAGGAGAGCGGGGGGAGGACCGGGGAGCTGTTTTTT
TRBD1	TRBJ1-1	medium-sized	TRBV9	CASSARIQGGGTEAFF	TGTGCCAGCAGCGCAAGAATTCAGGGGGGGGGCACTGAAGCTTTCTTT
TRBD1	TRBJ2-1	many	TRBV9	CASSVGPGGPYNEQFF	TGTGCCAGCAGCGTAGGTCCAGGGGGTCCCTACAATGAGCAGTTCTTC
TRBD1	TRBJ2-2	NA	TRBV9	CASSTGGHTGELFF	TGTGCCAGCAGCACAGGGGGCCACACCGGGGAGCTGTTTTTT
NA	TRBJ2-7	many	TRBV9	CASSVAGDTYEQYF	TGTGCCAGCAGCGTAGCGGGGGATACCTACGAGCAGTACTTC
NA	TRBJ1-1	many	TRBV9	CASSASTRTQGPNTEAFF	TGTGCCAGCAGCGCGTCAACAAGGACACAGGGCCCGAACACTGAAGCTTTCTTT
NA	TRBJ1-2	many	TRBV9	CASSVGQGPYGYTF	TGTGCCAGCAGCGTAGGTCAGGGCCCCTATGGCTACACCTTC
NA	TRBJ1-2	many	TRBV9	CASSVGSIRGYGYTF	TGTGCCAGCAGCGTAGGGTCCATTCGAGGGTATGGCTACACCTTC
NA	TRBJ2-1	medium-sized	TRBV9	CASSPGGAQRNEQFF	TGTGCCAGCAGCCCTGGGGGGGCTCAGAGGAATGAGCAGTTCTTC
TRBD2	TRBJ2-7	many	TRBV9	CASSAGAAGGPVEQYF	TGTGCCAGCAGCGCGGGGGCTGCGGGGGGGCCGGTCGAGCAGTACTTC
NA	TRBJ2-7	NA	TRBV9	CASSVGTGSPFEQYF	TGTGCCAGCAGCGTAGGAACTGGTTCCCCCTTCGAGCAGTACTTC
NA	TRBJ2-1	many	TRBV9	CASSVVRPGEQFF	TGTGCCAGCAGCGTAGTTAGACCCGGTGAGCAGTTCTTC
TRBD1	TRBJ1-2	many	TRBV9	CASSFRDRDLYGYTF	TGTGCCAGCAGCTTCCGGGACAGGGACCTCTATGGCTACACCTTC
TRBD2	TRBJ2-7	many	TRBV9	CASSFQSGASRYEQYF	TGTGCCAGCAGCTTCCAAAGCGGGGCGTCACGCTACGAGCAGTACTTC
NA	TRBJ2-2	many	TRBV9	CASSVGTHTGELFF	TGTGCCAGCAGCGTGGGCACCCACACCGGGGAGCTGTTTTTT
TRBD1	TRBJ1-3	many	TRBV9	CASSVRDRGLDTIYF	TGTGCCAGCAGCGTAAGAGACAGGGGGCTGGACACCATATATTTT
TRBD1	TRBJ1-1	many	TRBV9	CASSPTGGTEAFF	TGTGCCAGCAGCCCGACAGGGGGAACTGAAGCTTTCTTT
TRBD2	TRBJ2-3	few	TRBV9	CASSLGLAGPTDTQYF	TGTGCCAGCAGCTTGGGACTAGCGGGGCCCACGGATACGCAGTATTTT
TRBD1	TRBJ2-5	few	TRBV9	CASSVTGEGETQYF	TGTGCCAGCAGCGTGACAGGGGAAGGGGAGACCCAGTACTTC
NA	TRBJ1-1	many	TRBV9	CASSVAARVNTEAFF	TGTGCCAGCAGCGTAGCGGCCAGGGTGAACACTGAAGCTTTCTTT
NA	TRBJ1-5	medium-sized	TRBV9	CASSSQGSNQPQHF	TGTGCCAGCAGCTCACAGGGTAGCAATCAGCCCCAGCATTTT
NA	TRBJ1-6	many	TRBV9	CASSVVGHNSPLHF	TGTGCCAGCAGCGTGGTCGGGCATAATTCACCCCTCCACTTT
TRBD2	TRBJ2-2	many	TRBV9	CASSVVAGGKTGELFF	TGTGCCAGCAGCGTAGTGGCGGGGGGAAAGACCGGGGAGCTGTTTTTT
NA	TRBJ2-2	many	TRBV9	CASSPGGAGGELFF	TGTGCCAGCAGCCCTGGAGGGGCGGGCGGGGAGCTGTTTTTT
TRBD1	TRBJ1-4	many	TRBV9	CASSRQGHGEKLFF	TGTGCCAGCAGCCGACAGGGACATGGGGAAAAACTGTTTTTT
NA	TRBJ2-3	many	TRBV9	CASSVLQRATDTQYF	TGTGCCAGCAGCGTTCTACAGCGTGCCACAGATACGCAGTATTTT
TRBD1	TRBJ2-2	many	TRBV9	CASSVERGQGTGELFF	TGTGCCAGCAGCGTAGAAAGGGGGCAGGGCACCGGGGAGCTGTTTTTT
TRBD1	TRBJ1-2	few	TRBV9	CASTSTGYGYTF	TGTGCCAGCACTTCGACAGGGTATGGCTACACCTTC
TRBD2	TRBJ2-1	many	TRBV9	CASSVALSSGGLSRTSYNEQFF	TGTGCCAGCAGCGTAGCTCTATCGAGCGGGGGGTTAAGTCGTACCTCCTACAATGAGCAGTTCTTC
TRBD1	TRBJ1-5	many	TRBV9	CASSVGTGDHRDQPQHF	TGTGCCAGCAGCGTTGGGACAGGGGACCATCGGGATCAGCCCCAGCATTTT
TRBD1	TRBJ2-5	many	TRBV9	CASSITGGLETQYF	TGTGCCAGCAGCATAACAGGGGGCTTGGAGACCCAGTACTTC
NA	TRBJ2-7	many	TRBV9	CASSVSAGQPYEQYF	TGTGCCAGCAGCGTAAGTGCGGGACAGCCCTACGAGCAGTACTTC